Described below is a single TCR beta chain sequence and its context. Its antigen is unknown. No quality values exist for individual bases; no much larger clone is one base distant. The cohort comprised 550 to 700 healthy bone marrow donors. At the time of sampling, all cohort members were nominally healthy, though unrecorded immune exposures were likely present. The donor tested CMV seronegative and was one of the 352 seronegative cohort members. A peripheral blood sample was provided by each donor, and peripheral blood mononuclear cells were used for TCR beta sequencing. Genomic DNA was extracted from the blood cell samples with the Qiagen DNeasy Blood Extraction Kit. The method was the immunoSEQ multiplex PCR assay. The multiplex PCR relied on a mix of 60 forward primers for TCR Vbeta segments and 13 reverse primers for TCR Jbeta segments. The CDR3 region of rearranged TCR beta genes was amplified from genomic DNA with a multiplex PCR assay. Amplified TCR beta libraries were sequenced as 87-base-pair reads on the Illumina HiSeq System. The paper's processing steps were these. In a later analysis, some 80 million unique TCR beta chains were counted across the roughly 610 repertoires, and roughly 9.9 million of these chains were shared by at least two donors. To remove PCR and sequencing errors, raw reads were error-corrected and collapsed into unique sequences using a nearest-neighbor algorithm that merged closely related sequences. Alignment of CDR3 sequences to IMGT reference sequences was used to assign V, D and J gene segments. Each retained sequence needed at least a six-nucleotide match to both a V gene segment and a J gene segment. A rearrangement counted as productive if the CDR3 had no stop codons and remained in frame with V and J, and every other rearrangement counted as non-productive. Following IMGT convention, CDR3 was defined as the stretch from the second conserved V-encoded cysteine to the conserved J-encoded phenylalanine. The earlier analysis of around 640 of the donors excluded sequences that lacked an unambiguous match to a single V gene segment. In an earlier analysis of approximately 500 of the donors, a V segment was called functional when productive rearrangements were above 56.7%, and segregating when the standard deviation between donors exceeded 5%. To diagnose cytomegalovirus status from the catalog of TCR beta chain sequences, a statistical classification framework was built. V and J gene assignment, in a later analysis, came from comparing TCR nucleotide sequences with IMGT/GENE-DB human TR gene sequences. The TCRdist pipeline was used in a later analysis to assign CDR3 sequences and most-parsimonious VDJ recombination scenarios. In a later analysis, every TCR beta chain was defined by the combination of its CDR3 amino acid sequence and its V-gene family, and reads without a unique V-gene family were dropped. A later analysis removed 550 to 700 highly shared, low-generation-probability nucleotide sequences to deal with suspected cross-contamination and a sequencing artifact. A later analysis calculated a clonal expansion index for each public chain from normalized within-repertoire ranks of inferred template counts. A later analysis computed generation probabilities with a VDJ recombination model fitted to out-of-frame rearrangements, and checked the results against IGoR. A later analysis scored TCR-TCR, TCR-HLA and TCR-CMV co-occurrence with hypergeometric tests, applying a repertoire-size bias correction to TCR pairs. False discovery rates were estimated in a later analysis by permuting HLA or CMV assignments 20 times. In a later analysis, co-occurring TCRs were grouped using DBSCAN, and TCRdist sequence similarity was added for clustering within HLA-allele-positive subsets. Repertoires with fewer than 30,000 or more than 120,000 public chains were left out of co-occurrence clustering, as were five repertoires with anomalous nucleotide sharing. TCRdb holds this immuneACCESS table with in-frame rearrangements only. Some clones are missing; in checked studies, unresolved V genes explain under half, and the rest has no known cause. That table is the source of V, J and clone size, and D and trimming were worked out from the DNA. The sample includes fewer than 200,000 clones, with around three quarters observed a single time. Of the sample, 1.8% is held by the ten largest clones.

These data originate in a study of cytomegalovirus exposure and HLA in healthy donors (dated 2017 in TCRdb). Looking at the study overall: According to an earlier analysis of 587 of the donors, 150 million to 200 million T cells yielded 90 million to 130 million unique TCR beta sequences and approximately 300 Gb of sequence data. An early release covering over 500 HLA-typed donors comprised about 320 gigabases of sequencing data and tens of millions of unique TCR sequences. Of the 300 to 500 genotyped donors, roughly 76% were placed in the genetic ancestry cluster associated with self-reported Caucasian donors. The study was designed to test whether signatures of past pathogen exposure could be identified by cataloging public T cell receptors. Using immunosequencing, the study profiled T cell repertoires from some 670 subjects and related those repertoires to cytomegalovirus serostatus. In addition to the first cohort of 666 subjects, a separate validation cohort of approximately 130 different subjects was used. To predict cytomegalovirus infection status, the study brought together high-throughput TCR immunosequencing, statistical association of individual TCRs with disease status, and machine learning. In a later analysis, previously published TCR beta repertoires from several hundred donors were re-analyzed and high-resolution HLA genotyping was added so that TCR occurrence patterns could be studied. Rather than using new phenotypic data, the later analysis identified candidate immune exposures from TCR beta sequences and from how often those sequences occurred across donors. An earlier analysis of 587 of the donors used high-throughput TCR beta sequencing to judge whether each TCR beta V gene segment behaved as functional or pseudogenic. Alongside the repertoire data, information on donor age, sex, ethnicity and CMV serostatus was compiled. A later genetic analysis used genome-wide SNP genotypes for about 55% of the 666 donors, treating that subset as a discovery cohort. Every discovery cohort repertoire had been produced on one sequencing platform. Both class I and class II loci were covered by HLA typing, at four-digit resolution. Typing coverage differed by locus: A, B, C, DRB1 and DQB1 were typed in roughly 620-640 donors, DQA1 in about 510, DPA1 in over 600, and DPB1 in 450 to 480. About five DR-DQ haplotypes were handled as single units for association and clustering because linkage in the cohort was strong. On average, around 240,000 unique TCR beta nucleotide sequences were sequenced per donor among 398 genotyped donors of the cohort, with roughly 18% of those sequences being non-productive.

The paper as a whole reports these results and caveats: A group of highly shared sequence variants was considered likely to be a technical artifact of the sequencing pipeline. Linkage disequilibrium might explain the correlated functional status among segregating V segments, but an unknown experimental factor could not be ruled out. The classifier was reported to diagnose cytomegalovirus status with high specificity and sensitivity in both the original and validation cohorts. V-gene and J-gene trimming of TCR beta chains was associated with a missense DCLRE1C variant in a later genetic analysis, and the association was replicated in an independent cohort. Compared with equally common non-associated chains, HLA-associated TCR beta chains in a later analysis were more clonally expanded and had lower generation probabilities. Around 16 rarely observed V segments, including chromosome 9 orphons, were excluded from the earlier analysis of approximately 500 of the donors because counts were too low. Because the 87-base-pair reads could not distinguish some IMGT-functional V segments, including TRBV6-2 and TRBV6-3, those segments were excluded. The study gave a list of 150 to 200 TCR beta chains associated with cytomegalovirus. When HLA alleles, especially DR and DQ, strongly co-occurred, TCR associations were difficult to assign to individual alleles. A later analysis reported that several top co-occurrence clusters appeared linked to parvovirus B19, influenza, CMV and Epstein-Barr virus. The cohort was sequenced for TCR beta chains only, and without alpha or paired-chain data the features that could be detected were limited. A further reported finding was that TCR beta sequences accurately predicted the HLA-A and HLA-B alleles for most subjects in the first cohort. While some public TCRs were present in many individuals, most TCR sequences turned up only very rarely across donors. Roughly uniform sequencing depth across donors was assumed in presence/absence analyses, although this assumption may not hold. According to a later analysis, TCR association rates differed among HLA loci, with DRB1 alleles showing the most associated TCRs and HLA-C alleles showing the fewest. According to a later genetic analysis, donors in an Asian-associated ancestry cluster had fewer N-insertions in productive TCRs than the roughly 700-donor mean. An earlier analysis of around 500 of the donors showed that most TCR beta V segments appeared in productive rearrangements either about 87% or about 30% of the time, which broadly matched IMGT annotations. Three of the identified cytomegalovirus-associated TCR beta chains were confirmed in vitro to be specific for cytomegalovirus antigens. For the cohort, immune exposure information was limited to CMV serostatus. According to a later analysis, most CMV-associated TCR beta chains appeared to be HLA-restricted, and the HLA associations seemed to be driven largely by CMV exposure. At a false discovery rate of 0.05, a later analysis linked around 15,000 TCR beta sequences to specific HLA alleles. The authors suggested that the approach could potentially be extended to other disease states and immunological phenotypes. Because HLA typing was unavailable for some donors at each locus, only the typed subset was used in association tests.

CDR1 MNHNY and CDR2 SVGAGI were looked up in the germline V gene (reference sequence). The CDR3, cysteine through phenylalanine, is 16 amino acids long. Only the CDR3 region is kept as DNA, spanning 48 bases read in frame from base 1. V ends up 1 base short and J 3 bases short, with an unmatched junction base count of 5. This sequence originates from a woman aged 25 to 45 in good health and CMV-seronegative. Rearrangement joined TRBV6-6 to TRBJ2-3; a stretch of 9 junction bases matches TRBD2. The sequenced sample consisted of PBMCs. The DNA reads as follows: TGTGCCAGCAGTTACTTAGCGGGAGATGGGACAGATACGCAGTATTTT. It codes for CASSYLAGDGTDTQYF.